The T cell receptor beta chain under discussion was sequenced for a study of OX40 agonist ivuxolimab in advanced cancers. Study overall: Patients were treated with intravenous ivuxolimab, dosed at 0.01 to 10 mg/kg and infused every 2 weeks.

Sampling of blood occurred at baseline, cycle 4 day 1, and cycle 7 day 1. This table comes from immunoSEQ multiplex PCR, and its TCRdb copy is limited to in-frame clones, with some not included. Of more than 50,000 clones in the sample, 65% to 85% were seen once. CDR3 length: 17 amino acids. V dropped 4 bases and J dropped 7; count of bases not matched to a gene: 17. From germline, CDR1 is SGHNT and CDR2 YYREEE (reference sequence). The sequence was collected from an adult with an advanced solid tumor such as melanoma, head and neck, liver or kidney cancer. Sequencing was performed on CD4+ or CD8+ T cells sorted from blood, taken in a trial of the OX40 agonist ivuxolimab. The chain couples TRBV5-4 to TRBJ2-1; 7 bases map to TRBD2. CDR3 region: CASSPPQLARVHNEQFF. The DNA for the CDR3 is TGTGCCAGCAGCCCCCCGCAACTAGCGCGGGTCCATAATGAGCAGTTCTTC.